Given below is one T cell receptor beta chain in context. This specimen belongs to a study of blood T cell repertoires in COVID-19. About the research overall: Samples of COVID-19 (acute and convalescent) were obtained from the United States, Italy and Spain. Sample material is recorded as cDNA or gDNA derived from T cells, B-cell-depleted T cells, or PBMCs.

In the authors' workflow: For nucleated cells, counts were estimated from reference gene primer amplification. The assay was immunoSEQ multiplex PCR, and TCRdb's table has in-frame clones only and misses some. The D gene and trimming were derived from the DNA, and the V and J assignments and clone size from that table. Found here are 65,000 to 80,000 clones, 91% of them singletons; the top ten hold 5.8%. Germline V gene sequence: CDR1 PRHDT, CDR2 FYEKMQ (reference sequence). Germline trimming cut 5 bases from V and 5 bases from J; bases unmatched to any gene: 12. The CDR3 totals 16 residues. The genes are TRBV13 and TRBJ1-1; the match to TRBD1 covers 9 bases. Source material: peripheral blood. This receptor was obtained from a human donor in a cohort sampled during active COVID-19. DNA of the CDR3: TGTGCCAGCAGCCCCGGACAGGGGAGAGTTCTAACTGAAGCTTTCTTT. Translating it yields CASSPGQGRVLTEAFF.